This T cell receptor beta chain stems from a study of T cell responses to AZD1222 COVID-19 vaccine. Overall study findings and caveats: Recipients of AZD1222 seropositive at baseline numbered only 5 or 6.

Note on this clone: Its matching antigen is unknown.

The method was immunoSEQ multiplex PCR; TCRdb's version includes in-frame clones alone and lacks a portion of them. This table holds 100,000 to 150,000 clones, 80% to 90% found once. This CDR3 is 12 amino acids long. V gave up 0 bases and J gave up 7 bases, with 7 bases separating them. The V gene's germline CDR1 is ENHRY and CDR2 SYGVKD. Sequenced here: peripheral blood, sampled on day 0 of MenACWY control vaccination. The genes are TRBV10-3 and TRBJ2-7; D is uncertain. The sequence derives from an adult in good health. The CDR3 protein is CAISESTLEQYF. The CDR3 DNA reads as TGTGCCATCAGTGAGTCGACTCTTGAGCAGTACTTC.